Described below is a single TCR beta chain sequence and its context. What it recognizes is unknown. This record belongs to a study of PD-1 blockade in classical Hodgkin lymphoma. Germline V gene data show CDR1 as SGHTA and CDR2 as FQGNSA. The length of the CDR3 is 16 residues. V shed 5 bases, J shed 4 bases, and the junction held 8 bases outside the gene matches. Study outcomes and limitations: Reasons behind the repertoire differences stay unclear, perhaps disease activity or earlier therapy. Complete responders entered with baseline diversity on par with newly diagnosed patients, the results showed. Newly diagnosed patients were said to have less baseline TCR diversity than healthy donors did.

Method: immunoSEQ multiplex PCR; TCRdb's copy keeps in-frame clones and lacks some. The table includes approximately 44,000 clones, around 69% detected once. Indicated time point: cycle 4 day 1 (C4D1), after five to seven weeks of nivolumab. No patient escaped relapse after autologous stem cell transplantation, and brentuximab vedotin exposure varied. This sequence originates from a human donor with classical Hodgkin lymphoma. The chain employs TRBV7-2 and TRBJ2-1; 10 bases align to TRBD2. The material sequenced was peripheral blood mononuclear cells (PBMCs), taken before the fourth cycle of nivolumab. CDR3: CASSRISGGRYNEQFF. As DNA, the CDR3 is TGTGCCAGCAGCCGCATTAGCGGGGGGCGTTACAATGAGCAGTTCTTC. Looking up the rest from reference TRBV7-2 and TRBJ2-1 gives the full variable domain: GAGVSQSPSNKVTEKGKDVELRCDPISGHTALYWYRQSLGQGLEFLIYFQGNSAPDKSGLPSDRFSAERTGGSVSTLTIQRTQQEDSAVYLCASSRISGGRYNEQFFGPGTRLTVL.